This T cell receptor beta chain comes out of a study of cytomegalovirus exposure and HLA in healthy donors. Study-wide results and limits: TCR beta V segments were, for the most part, productive about 87% or about 30% of the time in an earlier analysis.

The primer mix had 60 Vbeta and 13 Jbeta primers. TCRdb's table, derived via immunoSEQ multiplex PCR, lists solely in-frame clones and lacks some. The sample records about 160,000 clones, 77% being singletons. This CDR3 contains 16 residues. Trimming left V 0 bases short and J 5 bases short, with 16 bases between. Germline V gene sequence: CDR1 SGHVS, CDR2 FQNEAQ. This clone was seen more than once but under ten times. Its specificity is not known. The source material was PBMCs. The chain joins TRBV7-8 to TRBJ2-5, with D perhaps matching TRBD2 (5 bases). The sequence was obtained from a woman in her twenties or thirties in good health and CMV-seronegative. The CDR3 coding sequence is TGTGCCAGCAGCTTAGCGGCGGCGCGACGGAGGGAGACCCAGTACTTC. It codes for CASSLAAARRRETQYF. The full variable domain, rest sourced from reference TRBV7-8 and TRBJ2-5, is GAGVSQSPRYKVAKRGQDVALRCDPISGHVSLFWYQQALGQGPEFLTYFQNEAQLDKSGLPSDRFFAERPEGSVSTLKIQRTQQEDSAVYLCASSLAAARRRETQYFGPGTRLLVL.